This T cell receptor (beta chain) appears in the sequencing data of a study of post-analysis software for immune sequencing data. This clonotype has at least ten counts. Unique molecular identifiers were carried by the TCR beta cDNA libraries. Using its own MiXCR run on the PCR reads, TCRdb lists one record per CDR3 protein. The sample shows about 190,000 distinct CDR3 sequences, around 29% of them seen only once. Input material: blood. The sequence was collected from a girl aged 2-17 years with multiple sclerosis.

Here the CDR3 DNA reads TGCAGTGGGGCGGTCAGCTCCTACAATGAGCAGTTCTTC. Its translation: CSGAVSSYNEQFF. The rearrangement uses TRBV20-1 and TRBJ2-1; D is unclear. CDR1 and CDR2 (germline): DFQATT, SNEGSKA (reference sequence). The V end lost 7 bases, the J end lost 0 bases, and 10 bases lay between the germline ends. This CDR3 contains 13 residues.